The 14 T cell receptor beta chains in this list originate from one sample, sequenced in a study of blood T cell repertoires in COVID-19. Clones were sequenced by immunoSEQ multiplex PCR, and TCRdb holds only the in-frame ones, with some missing. There are tens of thousands of clones in the sample; around 77% occur only once, and around 4.8% lies in the top ten. Sequencing input: peripheral blood. Source of these receptors: a woman aged 70 to 79 with COVID-19, enrolled during active disease.

This clone was counted only a few times. The gene calls are TRBV5-1 and TRBJ2-1; a weak D match, TRBD2 (7 bases). Trimming shortened V by 4 bases and J by 1 base, and 15 bases separated the two germline ends. Germline V lookup: CDR1 SGHRS, CDR2 YFSETQ. This CDR3 is built from 16 residues. The CDR3, as DNA: TGCGCCAGCAGCCCCCTGCGGGGGCTGTCCTACAATGAGCAGTTCTTC. It codes for CASSPLRGLSYNEQFF. The full variable domain, completed using reference TRBV5-1 and TRBJ2-1, is KAGVTQTPRYLIKTRGQQVTLSCSPISGHRSVSWYQQTPGQGLQFLFEYFSETQRNKGNFPGRFSGRQFSNSRSEMNVSTLELGDSALYLCASSPLRGLSYNEQFFGPGTRLTVL.

V usage is TRBV5-4 and J usage is TRBJ1-1; TRBD1 is a possible D gene (5 bases). CDR1 and CDR2 from the germline V gene are SGHNT and YYREEE (reference sequence). CDR3 length: 16 residues. Trimming pared 4 bases from V and 1 base from J, leaving 17 bases between. CDR3 in amino acids: CASSGGGRRPNTEAFF. The CDR3 bases are TGTGCCAGCAGCGGGGGAGGGCGCCGGCCGAACACTGAAGCTTTCTTT.

This chain links TRBV6-1 with TRBJ2-5, with 11 bases matching TRBD2. The junction had 3 bases not matched to a gene; V was cut back by 2 bases and J by 1 base. The germline gives CDR1 MNHNS, CDR2 SASEGT. CDR3 length: 16 residues. The DNA for the CDR3 is TGTGCCAGCAGTGAACTAGCGGGAGGACCCCAAGAGACCCAGTACTTC. As protein: CASSELAGGPQETQYF.

V gene TRBV7-6 combines with J gene TRBJ2-3; 9 nucleotides agree with TRBD2. This CDR3 region has 16 residues. Germline CDR1 and CDR2: SGHVS and FNYEAQ. J gave up 5 bases and V 0 bases, and 6 bases lay outside the gene matches. The CDR3: CASSLAEREVLDTQYF. The DNA for the CDR3 is TGTGCCAGCAGCTTAGCTGAGCGGGAGGTTTTAGATACGCAGTATTTT.

The rearrangement uses TRBV4-2 and TRBJ2-2, with TRBD2 identical over 8 bases. Germline lookup yields CDR1 LGHNA and CDR2 YNFKEQ. V lost 6 bases and J lost 3; bases outside the gene matches: 12. CDR3 size: 17 residues. The CDR3 DNA reads TGTGCCAGCAGAGGACTAGCATCCTCCCTTTACACCGGGGAGCTGTTTTTT. This translates into CASRGLASSLYTGELFF.

The chain recombines TRBV5-5 with TRBJ1-4; 7 bases match TRBD1. Germline trimming cut 4 bases from V and 4 bases from J; bases unmatched to any gene: 4. The CDR3 runs 14 residues. In germline, CDR1 is SGHKS, CDR2 YYEKEE (reference sequence). CDR3 sequence (DNA): TGTGCCAGCAGCCCGGGACAGTATAATGAAAAACTGTTTTTT. Amino acid sequence: CASSPGQYNEKLFF.

The chain combines TRBV19 with TRBJ1-2; 9 nucleotides align to TRBD1. Germline assignment: CDR1 LNHDA and CDR2 SQIVND (reference sequence). V trimming: 3 bases; J trimming: 6 bases; junction bases outside the gene matches: 8. CDR3 size: 15 residues. CDR3 in amino acids: CASSISGQGLNGYTF. DNA for the CDR3: TGTGCCAGTAGTATCTCGGGACAGGGATTGAATGGCTACACCTTC.

The J gene is TRBJ2-3, the V gene TRBV7-9; 9 positions match TRBD1. Germline values: CDR1 SEHNR, CDR2 FQNEAQ (reference sequence). CDR3 length: 16 amino acids. The V segment lost 6 bases and the J segment 5 bases; nucleotides outside the gene matches: 12. The CDR3, as DNA: TGTGCCAGCAGTTACCCCAGGACAGGGGATAGAGATACGCAGTATTTT. It yields the protein CASSYPRTGDRDTQYF.

V usage is TRBV28 and J usage is TRBJ2-5, with TRBD1 matching over 7 bases. The germline CDR1 and CDR2 sequences are MDHEN and SYDVKM. The V and J ends lost 5 bases and 1 base, in that order; junction bases with no gene match: 4. This CDR3 region has 14 residues. The CDR3 reads CASSPGQAQETQYF. The DNA of the CDR3 is TGTGCCAGCAGTCCTGGACAGGCCCAAGAGACCCAGTACTTC.

This clone occurred a few times. This chain joins TRBV5-1 and TRBJ2-7, with 7 bases fitting TRBD1. Germline lookup yields CDR1 SGHRS and CDR2 YFSETQ. The CDR3 extends over 16 amino acids. V trimming: 6 bases; J trimming: 0 bases; junction bases outside the gene matches: 12. In nucleotides, the CDR3 is TGCGCCAGCACCCCCCCGGACAGGACCAGCTCCTACGAGCAGTACGTC. It yields the protein CASTPPDRTSSYEQYV.

The V and J genes are TRBV3-1 (or the pseudogene TRBV3-2) and TRBJ2-7; 9 bases line up with TRBD1. Germline loops: CDR1 LGHDT, CDR2 YNNKEL (reference sequence). With 3 bases clipped from V and 1 base from J, the junction kept 1 base outside the gene matches. This CDR3 has 14 amino acids. The CDR3 bases are TGTGCCAGCAGCCAGGGGACAGGGTCCTACGAGCAGTACTTC. Translated: CASSQGTGSYEQYF.

The V and J genes are TRBV5-5 and TRBJ1-5; the match to TRBD1 covers 8 bases. V shed 1 base and J 4 bases; nucleotides not matched to a gene: 4. CDR3 length equals 15 residues. Germline CDR1 reads SGHKS; CDR2 reads YYEKEE (reference sequence). The CDR3 nucleotides are TGTGCCAGCAGCTTGAGGGGACAGGCGAATCAGCCCCAGCATTTT. Protein product: CASSLRGQANQPQHF.

This clone was picked up many times. Here the CDR3 reads CASSLAWDRRNTEAFF. The CDR3 region has the DNA TGTGCCAGCAGCTTAGCCTGGGACAGGAGGAACACTGAAGCTTTCTTT. The V and J genes are TRBV7-9 and TRBJ1-1, with 8 bases that match TRBD1. Per germline, CDR1 SEHNR and CDR2 FQNEAQ (reference sequence). The V gene end was trimmed by 0 bases and the J gene end by 1 base; junction bases not matched to a gene: 4. This CDR3 spans 16 amino acids.

With respect to this clone: A much bigger clone sits one base away, suggesting this may be a read error. The chain is built from TRBV11-3 and TRBJ2-1; tentative D call: TRBD2 (5 bases). Trimming stripped 2 bases from V and 6 bases from J, with 11 bases between. CDR1 is SGHNT and CDR2 is YENEEA in the germline V gene. This CDR3 is 14 amino acids long. CDR3 in amino acids: CASSLREQGNEQFF. DNA of the CDR3: TGTGCCAGCAGCTTACGGGAACAAGGCAATGAGCAGTTCTTC.